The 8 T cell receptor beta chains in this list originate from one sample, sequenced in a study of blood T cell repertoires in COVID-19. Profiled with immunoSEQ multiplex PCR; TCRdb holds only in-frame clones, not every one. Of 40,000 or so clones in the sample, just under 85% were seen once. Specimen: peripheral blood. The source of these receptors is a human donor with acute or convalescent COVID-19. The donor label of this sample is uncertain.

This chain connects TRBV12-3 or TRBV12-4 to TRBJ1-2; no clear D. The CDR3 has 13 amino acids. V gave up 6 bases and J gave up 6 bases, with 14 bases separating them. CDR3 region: CASRRPGLDGYTF. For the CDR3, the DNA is TGTGCCAGCAGGCGGCCCGGCCTGGATGGCTACACCTTC.

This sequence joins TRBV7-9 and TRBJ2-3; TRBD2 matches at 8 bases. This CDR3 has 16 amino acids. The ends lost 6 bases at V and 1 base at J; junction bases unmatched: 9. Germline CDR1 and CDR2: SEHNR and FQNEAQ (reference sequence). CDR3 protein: CASSSFSGARTDTQYF. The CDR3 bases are TGTGCCAGCAGTTCCTTTAGCGGGGCCCGCACAGATACGCAGTATTTT.

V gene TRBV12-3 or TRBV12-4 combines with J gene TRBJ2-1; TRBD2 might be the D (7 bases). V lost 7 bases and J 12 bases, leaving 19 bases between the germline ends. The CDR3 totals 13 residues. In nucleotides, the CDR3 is TGTGCCAGCACCCTTGGGGGGGCTTTAGGGCAGTTCTTC. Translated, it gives CASTLGGALGQFF.

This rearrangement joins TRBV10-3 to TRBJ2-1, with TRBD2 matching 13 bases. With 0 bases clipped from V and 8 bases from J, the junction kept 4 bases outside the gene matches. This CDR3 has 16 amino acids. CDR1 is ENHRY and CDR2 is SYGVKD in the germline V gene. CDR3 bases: TGTGCCATCAGTGAGTCGCAACTAGCGGGAGGGGATGAGCAGTTCTTC. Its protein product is CAISESQLAGGDEQFF.

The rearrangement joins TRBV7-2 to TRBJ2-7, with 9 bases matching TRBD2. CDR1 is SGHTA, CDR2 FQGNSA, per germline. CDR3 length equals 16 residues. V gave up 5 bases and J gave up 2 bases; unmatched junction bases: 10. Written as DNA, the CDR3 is TGTGCCAGCAGCAAGCGGGGTAGCGGGAGTCCCTACGAGCAGTACTTC. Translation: CASSKRGSGSPYEQYF.

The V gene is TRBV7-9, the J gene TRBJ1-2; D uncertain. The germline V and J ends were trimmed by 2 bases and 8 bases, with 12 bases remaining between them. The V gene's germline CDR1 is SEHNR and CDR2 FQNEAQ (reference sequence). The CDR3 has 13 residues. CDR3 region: CASSLSMPGGYTF. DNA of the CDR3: TGTGCCAGCAGCTTAAGTATGCCCGGGGGCTACACCTTC. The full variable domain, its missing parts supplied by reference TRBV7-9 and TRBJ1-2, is DTGVSQNPRHKITKRGQNVTFRCDPISEHNRLYWYRQTLGQGPEFLTYFQNEAQLEKSRLLSDRFSAERPKGSFSTLEIQRTEQGDSAMYLCASSLSMPGGYTFGSGTRLTVV.

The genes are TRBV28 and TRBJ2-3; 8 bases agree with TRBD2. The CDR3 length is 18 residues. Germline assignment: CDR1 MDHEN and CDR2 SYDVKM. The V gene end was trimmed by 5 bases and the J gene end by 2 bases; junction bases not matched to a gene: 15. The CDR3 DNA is TGTGCCAGCAGTGGTGGGGATTTGGCGGGGGGCCCCACAGATACGCAGTATTTT. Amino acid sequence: CASSGGDLAGGPTDTQYF.

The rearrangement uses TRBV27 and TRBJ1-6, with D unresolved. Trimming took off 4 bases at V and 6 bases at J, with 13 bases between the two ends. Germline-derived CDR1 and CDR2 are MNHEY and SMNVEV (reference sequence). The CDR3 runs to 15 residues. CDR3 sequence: CASSYALRFNSPLHF. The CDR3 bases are TGTGCCAGCAGTTATGCCCTCCGGTTTAATTCACCCCTCCACTTT.